Only a few counts were recorded for the clone carrying this T cell receptor (beta chain). At one end, the junction sequence differs from germline, possibly due to a read error. Germline loops: CDR1 SEHNR, CDR2 FQNEAQ (reference sequence). The CDR3 spans 13 residues. The source of the sample is a study of T cells in Graves' hyperthyroidism and ophthalmopathy. TCR beta CDR3 sequences were amplified from RNA transcripts. First-round RT-PCR of the TCR CDR3 relied on the HTBI primer set. A single record per CDR3 protein comes from TCRdb applying MiXCR to the multiplex PCR reads. The table shows hundreds of thousands of distinct CDR3 sequences, with roughly 16% occurring only once.

The clonotype was recovered from a woman aged 40 to 50 with Graves' ophthalmopathy. The chain has TRBV7-9 and TRBJ2-1; possibly TRBD2 for D (5 bases). The specimen was blood. The CDR3 bases are TGTGCCAGCAGCCTTACTAGGAACAATGAGCAGCTCTTC. As protein: CASSLTRNNEQLF. Using reference TRBV7-9 and TRBJ2-1 for the parts outside the CDR3, the full variable domain is DTGVSQNPRHKITKRGQNVTFRCDPISEHNRLYWYRQTLGQGPEFLTYFQNEAQLEKSRLLSDRFSAERPKGSFSTLEIQRTEQGDSAMYLCASSLTRNNEQLFGPGTRLTVL.